One and the same sample provided the 30 T cell receptor beta chains below, sequenced in a study of blood T cell repertoires in COVID-19. Generated by immunoSEQ multiplex PCR, the TCRdb table keeps only in-frame clones and is missing some. Here the sample spans approximately 41,000 clones, about 90% being singletons. The specimen sequenced was peripheral blood. These receptors all come from a woman in her thirties or forties with acute or convalescent COVID-19.

The V call is TRBV10-3, the J call TRBJ1-2; D unclear. Germline V CDR1 and CDR2: ENHRY, SYGVKD. V lost 0 bases to trimming and J lost 6 bases, with 17 bases between them. The CDR3 consists of 16 residues. CDR3 protein: CAISESIALKRDGYTF. For the CDR3, the DNA is TGTGCCATCAGTGAGTCGATAGCCCTGAAAAGAGATGGCTACACCTTC.

V is TRBV10-3 and J is TRBJ1-2; 11 bases line up with TRBD1. With 10 bases clipped from V and 4 bases from J, the junction kept 8 bases outside the gene matches. This CDR3 is built from 14 residues. Germline V gene sequence: CDR1 ENHRY, CDR2 SYGVKD. The CDR3 sequence is CATQGQGASYGYTF. Written as DNA, the CDR3 is TGTGCCACCCAAGGACAGGGGGCGAGCTATGGCTACACCTTC.

This sequence joins TRBV7-3 and TRBJ2-1; 9 bases are shared with TRBD2. The CDR3 is made up of 14 amino acids. CDR1 and CDR2 (germline): SGHTA, FQGTGA. The junction had 5 bases not matched to a gene; V was cut back by 3 bases and J by 8 bases. The CDR3 DNA reads as TGTGCCAGCAGCTTCGGACTAGCGTCTCATGAGCAGTTCTTC. Encoded protein: CASSFGLASHEQFF.

This clone was counted between two and nine times. Other DNA sequences from this sample encode an identical CDR3 as well. The chain joins TRBV7-9 to TRBJ1-1; the D gene is possibly TRBD1 (5 bases). V lost 2 bases and J lost 1, with 14 bases in between. This CDR3 contains 16 residues. From germline, CDR1 is SEHNR and CDR2 FQNEAQ (reference sequence). The CDR3 sequence is CASSLSRPTGNTEAFF. As DNA, the CDR3 is TGTGCCAGCAGCTTAAGTCGGCCCACAGGGAACACTGAAGCTTTCTTT.

In its sample, this clone was seen once. The chain joins TRBV5-1 to TRBJ2-5; 7 nucleotides line up with TRBD1. Germline loops: CDR1 SGHRS, CDR2 YFSETQ. With V trimmed by 3 bases and J by 2 bases, 4 bases remained unmatched. This CDR3 is 14 amino acids long. DNA of the CDR3: TGCGCCAGCAGCTCCACAGGGGATCAAGAGACCCAGTACTTC. Translation: CASSSTGDQETQYF.

This chain links TRBV3-1 (or the pseudogene TRBV3-2) with TRBJ2-3; 11 positions match TRBD2. The CDR3 covers 17 residues. Per the germline V gene, CDR1 is LGHDT and CDR2 is YNNKEL (reference sequence). V trimming: 7 bases; J trimming: 4 bases; junction bases outside the gene matches: 13. In nucleotides, the CDR3 is TGTGCCAGCACACGGGTAGCGGGAGGGCCGAGCGCAGATACGCAGTATTTT. Translation: CASTRVAGGPSADTQYF.

The J gene is TRBJ1-1, the V gene TRBV11-2; TRBD1 aligns across 8 bases. The germline V gene encodes CDR1 SGHAT and CDR2 FQNNGV. V was pared by 3 bases and J by 5 bases, with 8 bases of the junction left unmatched. This CDR3 has 15 amino acids. In nucleotides, the CDR3 is TGTGCCAGCAGCTTCAGTCCAGGGGGCAATACTGAAGCTTTCTTT. Residues: CASSFSPGGNTEAFF.

CDR3 DNA sequence: TGTGCCAGCAGCGTAGAGGGGCATACGCAGTATTTT. It codes for CASSVEGHTQYF. The chain uses TRBV9 and TRBJ2-3; D may be TRBD1 (5 bases). The length of the CDR3 is 12 residues. Looked up from germline, CDR1 is SGDLS and CDR2 is YYNGEE. With 0 bases removed from V and 7 bases from J, the gap between germline ends came to 6 bases.

V is TRBV24-1 and J is TRBJ1-2, with 12 bases fitting TRBD1. The V gene's germline CDR1 is KGHDR and CDR2 SFDVKD. After removal of 4 bases from V and 7 bases from J, the junction contained 6 bases not matched to a gene. The CDR3 spans 15 residues. Here the CDR3 reads CATSDSGQGARGYTF. CDR3 coding DNA: TGTGCCACCAGTGACTCGGGACAGGGGGCGCGTGGCTACACCTTC.

The chain combines TRBV18 with TRBJ2-3, with D possibly being TRBD2 (5 bases). Germline V gives CDR1 KGHSH, CDR2 LQKENI. The CDR3 spans 13 residues. V dropped 3 bases and J dropped 5 bases, with 9 bases sitting between them. CDR3 sequence reads: CASSPSGIDTQYF. CDR3 nucleotide sequence: TGTGCCAGCTCACCGTCGGGGATAGATACGCAGTATTTT.

The V call is TRBV28, the J call TRBJ1-5, with D unresolved. V was cut by 2 bases and J by 9 bases, with 20 bases left in between. The CDR3 has 16 residues. Germline loops: CDR1 MDHEN, CDR2 SYDVKM. CDR3 in DNA: TGTGCCAGCAGTTTAAGGTCGCGGGTCCCGCTAGGGCCCCAGCATTTT. It is translated as CASSLRSRVPLGPQHF.

This clone showed up just a few times. The chain is built from TRBV10-2 and TRBJ1-2; D not certain. V was clipped by 7 bases and J by 7 bases, with 16 bases between them. Germline loops: CDR1 WSHSY, CDR2 SAAADI. This CDR3 is built from 13 residues. Here the CDR3 reads CASMLASSAGYTF. In nucleotides, the CDR3 is TGCGCCAGCATGCTGGCCTCCTCTGCTGGCTACACCTTC.

The chain employs TRBV30 and TRBJ1-5; 9 nucleotides align to TRBD1. The CDR3 consists of 13 residues. V lost 5 bases and J lost 4; bases outside the gene matches: 3. Looked up from germline, CDR1 is GTSNPN and CDR2 is SVGIG (reference sequence). The CDR3 DNA sequence: TGTGCCTGGCGGACAGGGGCAAATCAGCCCCAGCATTTT. Protein: CAWRTGANQPQHF.

About this clone: Different DNA sequences within this sample yield the same CDR3. This chain joins TRBV28 and TRBJ2-7; 11 bases are shared with TRBD2. This CDR3 has 15 residues. V shed 5 bases and J 2 bases; nucleotides not matched to a gene: 5. Germline V gives CDR1 MDHEN, CDR2 SYDVKM. CDR3 amino acids: CASSPTSGGTYEQYF. CDR3 coding DNA: TGTGCCAGCAGTCCTACTAGCGGGGGAACCTACGAGCAGTACTTC.

The chain recombines TRBV18 with TRBJ1-3, with TRBD1 matching over 8 bases. CDR1 and CDR2 from the germline V gene are KGHSH and LQKENI. After removal of 3 bases from V and 2 bases from J, the junction contained 3 bases not matched to a gene. The CDR3 length is 15 residues. Written as DNA, the CDR3 is TGTGCCAGCTCACCTGAGGACAGGGCTGGAAACACCATATATTTT. This translates into CASSPEDRAGNTIYF.

This chain links TRBV19 with TRBJ2-7; 9 bases map to TRBD1. The CDR3 loop spans 18 amino acids. Germline values: CDR1 LNHDA, CDR2 SQIVND (reference sequence). V lost 2 bases, J lost 4 bases, and 15 bases stayed unmatched. This CDR3 reads CASSIFPVRTGEAYEQYF. The CDR3 DNA sequence: TGTGCCAGTAGTATATTCCCCGTCCGGACAGGGGAAGCATACGAGCAGTACTTC.

The chain links TRBV7-8 to TRBJ1-2; D perhaps matches TRBD1 (6 bases). CDR3 size: 15 residues. The germline V and J ends were trimmed by 0 bases and 4 bases, with 12 bases remaining between them. Germline V lookup: CDR1 SGHVS, CDR2 FQNEAQ. The CDR3 DNA sequence: TGTGCCAGCAGCTTAGCTGACAGGAGCCTCTATGGCTACACCTTC. It encodes CASSLADRSLYGYTF.

The J gene is TRBJ1-1, the V gene TRBV5-1; D is ambiguous. From germline, CDR1 is SGHRS and CDR2 YFSETQ. V lost 6 bases and J 0 bases, leaving 12 bases between the germline ends. This CDR3 comprises 14 residues. The CDR3: CASTRSTLNTEAFF. The CDR3, as DNA: TGCGCCAGCACGCGATCCACCTTGAACACTGAAGCTTTCTTT. The variable domain in full, with the rest retrieved from reference TRBV5-1 and TRBJ1-1, is KAGVTQTPRYLIKTRGQQVTLSCSPISGHRSVSWYQQTPGQGLQFLFEYFSETQRNKGNFPGRFSGRQFSNSRSEMNVSTLELGDSALYLCASTRSTLNTEAFFGQGTRLTVV.

The chain links TRBV27 to TRBJ1-6, with 8 bases identical to TRBD1. Germline-derived CDR1 and CDR2 are MNHEY and SMNVEV (reference sequence). The CDR3 has 15 residues. The ends lost 10 bases at V and 7 bases at J; junction bases unmatched: 12. CDR3 nucleotide sequence: TGTGCCACTAAAGACAGGGGCTCCGCGAATTCACCCCTCCACTTT. Protein: CATKDRGSANSPLHF.

The chain joins TRBV5-1 to TRBJ1-2; 9 bases map to TRBD1. Trimming cost V 3 bases and J 2 bases; bases outside gene matches: 2. The germline CDR1 and CDR2 sequences are SGHRS and YFSETQ. This CDR3 is built from 14 residues. The CDR3: CASSWTGENYGYTF. The CDR3 DNA follows: TGCGCCAGCAGCTGGACAGGGGAAAACTATGGCTACACCTTC.

This chain's CDR3 is CASSSDRADSPLHF. The CDR3 nucleotides are TGTGCCAGTAGTAGTGACAGGGCGGATTCACCCCTCCACTTT. The V gene is TRBV19, the J gene TRBJ1-6; TRBD1 matches 7 bases. CDR1 and CDR2 from the germline V gene are LNHDA and SQIVND (reference sequence). This CDR3 region has 14 residues. J lost 8 bases, V lost 4 bases, and 5 bases had no gene match.

The chain carries TRBV30 and TRBJ1-2; D remains unclear. Trimming cost V 0 bases and J 7 bases, with 15 bases left between them. This CDR3 spans 14 amino acids. Germline CDR1 reads GTSNPN; CDR2 reads SVGIG (reference sequence). The CDR3 DNA reads TGTGCCTGGAGTGTACGAGTTTTAAACGGTGGCTACACCTTC. The encoded protein is CAWSVRVLNGGYTF.

This chain joins TRBV6-2 or TRBV6-3 and TRBJ1-5, with D hard to call. The CDR3 contains 17 residues. Germline V gene data show CDR1 as MNHEY and CDR2 as SVGEGT. V was clipped by 3 bases and J by 0 bases, with 15 bases between them. The CDR3 loop is CASSYVFWRASNQPQHF. The CDR3, as DNA: TGTGCCAGCAGTTATGTCTTCTGGAGGGCTAGCAATCAGCCCCAGCATTTT.

The chain links TRBV6-4 to TRBJ2-1, with 10 bases matching TRBD2. The J segment lost 6 bases and the V segment lost 5 bases, leaving 7 bases of the junction unmatched. Germline V gene sequence: CDR1 MRHNA, CDR2 SNTAGT. The CDR3 covers 15 residues. The CDR3 coding sequence is TGTGCCAGCAGTCCTGAGACTAGCGGGTTCAATGAGCAGTTCTTC. Its protein product is CASSPETSGFNEQFF.

The chain uses TRBV3-1 (or the pseudogene TRBV3-2) and TRBJ1-6; 10 nucleotides match TRBD1. With 1 base clipped from V and 10 bases from J, the junction kept 7 bases outside the gene matches. Germline loops: CDR1 LGHDT, CDR2 YNNKEL (reference sequence). CDR3 size: 16 residues. CDR3 in amino acids: CASSQGPGTGDSPLHF. CDR3 bases: TGTGCCAGCAGCCAAGGCCCCGGGACAGGGGACTCACCCCTCCACTTT.

The V gene is TRBV24-1, the J gene TRBJ1-4, with 7 bases that match TRBD1. Germline CDR1 reads KGHDR; CDR2 reads SFDVKD. V was pared by 4 bases and J by 7 bases, with 11 bases of the junction left unmatched. The CDR3 spans 16 residues. The CDR3 loop reads CATSDRDRDGGEKLFF. CDR3 DNA: TGTGCCACCAGTGACCGCGACAGGGATGGGGGTGAAAAACTGTTTTTT.

This chain connects TRBV9 to TRBJ2-7; tentative D call: TRBD1 (5 bases). With 3 bases removed from V and 2 bases from J, the gap between germline ends came to 9 bases. CDR3 length equals 13 residues. CDR1 is SGDLS and CDR2 is YYNGEE in the germline V gene. CDR3 in amino acids: CASSASQAYEQYF. The DNA of the CDR3 is TGTGCCAGCAGCGCTTCACAGGCCTACGAGCAGTACTTC.

The V and J genes are TRBV5-4 and TRBJ1-4; a weak D match, TRBD1 (5 bases). V was trimmed by 4 bases and J by 8 bases, leaving 12 bases between them. CDR1 SGHNT and CDR2 YYREEE come from the germline V gene (reference sequence). This CDR3 has 13 amino acids. The CDR3 here is CASSRGGIEKLFF. CDR3 nucleotide sequence: TGTGCCAGCAGCCGGGGGGGGATCGAAAAACTGTTTTTT. Looking up the rest from reference TRBV5-4 and TRBJ1-4 gives the full variable domain: ETGVTQSPTHLIKTRGQQVTLRCSSQSGHNTVSWYQQALGQGPQFIFQYYREEENGRGNFPPRFSGLQFPNYSSELNVNALELDDSALYLCASSRGGIEKLFFGSGTQLSVL.

The chain has TRBV5-4 and TRBJ1-2, with D unresolved. The CDR3 is 14 amino acids. Germline V CDR1 and CDR2: SGHNT, YYREEE (reference sequence). The V end was cut by 3 bases, the J end by 2 bases, with 11 bases between. CDR3 nucleotides: TGTGCCAGCAGCTCCCGGAGGGTCAACTATGGCTACACCTTC. Translating it yields CASSSRRVNYGYTF.

The CDR3 here is CASSDRTGDTDTQYF. In DNA form, the CDR3 reads TGTGCCAGCAGCGACAGGACAGGGGACACAGATACGCAGTATTTT. The chain links TRBV9 to TRBJ2-3; 9 bases agree with TRBD1. V was clipped by 3 bases and J by 2 bases; unmatched bases: 4. Germline CDR1 and CDR2: SGDLS and YYNGEE. The CDR3 contains 15 residues.